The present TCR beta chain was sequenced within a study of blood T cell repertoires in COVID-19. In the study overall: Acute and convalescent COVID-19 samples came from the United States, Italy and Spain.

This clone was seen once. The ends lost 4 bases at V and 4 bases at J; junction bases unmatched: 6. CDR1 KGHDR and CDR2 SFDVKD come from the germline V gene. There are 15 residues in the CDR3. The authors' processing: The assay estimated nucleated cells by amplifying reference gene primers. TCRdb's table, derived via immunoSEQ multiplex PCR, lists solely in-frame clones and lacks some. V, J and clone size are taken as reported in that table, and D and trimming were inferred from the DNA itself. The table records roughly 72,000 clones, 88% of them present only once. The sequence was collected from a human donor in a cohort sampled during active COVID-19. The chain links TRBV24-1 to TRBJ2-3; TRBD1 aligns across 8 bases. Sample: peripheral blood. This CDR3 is CATSDRGQGADTQYF. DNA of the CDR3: TGTGCCACCAGTGACCGCGGACAGGGCGCAGATACGCAGTATTTT.